This TCR beta chain was identified in a study of blood T cell repertoires in COVID-19. Overall study: The United States, Italy and Spain supplied acute and convalescent COVID-19 samples.

In the study's own analysis: It was from reference gene primer amplification that nucleated cell counts were estimated. Profiled with immunoSEQ multiplex PCR; TCRdb holds only in-frame clones, not every one. V and J calls and clone size come straight from that table; D and trimming were deduced from the DNA. Of around 100,000 clones detected, 85% appear once; the ten largest clones hold about 13%. Trimming removed 5 bases from V and 6 bases from J; junction bases left unmatched: 7. The CDR3 is 13 residues long. Germline lookup yields CDR1 SGHTA and CDR2 FQGNSA. The sample consisted of peripheral blood. The chain recombines TRBV7-2 with TRBJ2-7, with 7 bases matching TRBD1. The origin of this receptor is a human donor in a cohort sampled during active COVID-19. CDR3 sequence: CASSLTGLGEQYF. CDR3 coding DNA: TGTGCCAGCAGCCTGACAGGGCTTGGCGAGCAGTACTTC.